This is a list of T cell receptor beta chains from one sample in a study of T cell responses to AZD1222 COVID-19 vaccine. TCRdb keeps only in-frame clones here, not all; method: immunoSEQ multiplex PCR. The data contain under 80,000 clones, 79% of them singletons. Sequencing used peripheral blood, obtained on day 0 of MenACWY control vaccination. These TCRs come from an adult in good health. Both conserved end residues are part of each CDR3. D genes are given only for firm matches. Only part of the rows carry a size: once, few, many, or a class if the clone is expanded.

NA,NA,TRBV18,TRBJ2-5,TGTGCCAGCGGCGGGGAGGACCAGTACTTC,CASGGEDQYF
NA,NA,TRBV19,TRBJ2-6,TGTGCCAGTAGTATCCCAATCTCTGGGGCCAACGTCCTGACTTTC,CASSIPISGANVLTF
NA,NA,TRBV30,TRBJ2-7,TGTGCCTGGGGGGATAGCTACGAGCAGTACTTC,CAWGDSYEQYF
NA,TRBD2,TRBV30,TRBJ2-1,TGTGCCTGGCGACTAGCGGGAGGCGGGGGCGAGCAGTTCTTC,CAWRLAGGGGEQFF
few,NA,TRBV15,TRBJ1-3,TGTGCCACCAGCAGATCCTTGGGGGACACCATATATTTT,CATSRSLGDTIYF
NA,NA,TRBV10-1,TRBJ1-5,TGCGCCAGCAGTGAGTCCGAGCCCTATAGCAATCAGCCCCAGCATTTT,CASSESEPYSNQPQHF
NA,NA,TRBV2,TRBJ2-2,TGTGCCAGCACCCCTAGGGCTCCAATAGGGGGGGGGATCGGGGAGCTGTTTTTT,CASTPRAPIGGGIGELFF
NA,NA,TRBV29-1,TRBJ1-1,TGCAGCGTTGAAGATCTGGCACCCTCGGGGCCTGAAGCTTTCTTT,CSVEDLAPSGPEAFF
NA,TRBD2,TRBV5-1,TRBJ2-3,TGCGCCAGCAGCTTGGGCACTAGCGGCACAGATACGCAGTATTTT,CASSLGTSGTDTQYF
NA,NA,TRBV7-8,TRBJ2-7,TGTGCCAGCAGCCCAGGGACTCTGAACGAGCAGTACTTC,CASSPGTLNEQYF
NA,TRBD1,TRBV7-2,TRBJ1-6,TGTGCCAGCAGTTCCAATACAGGGGGGTACTCACCCCTCCACTTT,CASSSNTGGYSPLHF
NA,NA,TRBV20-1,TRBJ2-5,TGCAGTGCTACAGGTCAGACCCAGTACTTC,CSATGQTQYF
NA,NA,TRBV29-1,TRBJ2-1,TGCAGCGTTTGGGGATACAATGAGCAGTTCTTC,CSVWGYNEQFF
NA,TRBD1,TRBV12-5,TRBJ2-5,TGTGCTAGTGGTTCCGCGGGACAGGATCGACAAGAGACCCAGTACTTC,CASGSAGQDRQETQYF
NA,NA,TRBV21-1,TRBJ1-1,TGTGCCAGCAGCAAAGACTACAAACAGGGAGGGTGCACTGAAGCTTTCTTT,CASSKDYKQGGCTEAFF
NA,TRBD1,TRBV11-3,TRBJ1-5,TGTGCCAGCAGCTTAGTAAAGGGGGCGTATCAGCCCCAGCATTTT,CASSLVKGAYQPQHF
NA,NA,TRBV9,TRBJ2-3,TGTGCCAGCAGCGTAAGGGGGAGTAGTCCAGATACGCAGTATTTT,CASSVRGSSPDTQYF
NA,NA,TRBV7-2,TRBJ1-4,TGTGCCAGCAGCCTTAGGGCTAATGAAAAACTGTTTTTT,CASSLRANEKLFF
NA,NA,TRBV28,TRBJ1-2,TGTGCCAGCACCCTAGGGGGGATGTCGGGTGGCTACACCTTC,CASTLGGMSGGYTF
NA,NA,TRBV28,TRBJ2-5,TGTGCCAGCAGTTCGTACCAAGAGACCCAGTACTTC,CASSSYQETQYF
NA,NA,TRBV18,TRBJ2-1,TGTGCCAGCTCACCATTCTCGGGGACACTTTTAACGAATGAGCAGTTCTTC,CASSPFSGTLLTNEQFF
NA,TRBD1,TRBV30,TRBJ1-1,TGTGCCTTAAACAGGGGGCGTAACACTGAAGCTTTCTTT,CALNRGRNTEAFF
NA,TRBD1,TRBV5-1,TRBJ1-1,TGCGCCAGCAGCTGGGGACAGGCCACTGAAGCTTTCTTT,CASSWGQATEAFF
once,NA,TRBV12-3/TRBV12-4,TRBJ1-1,TGTGCCAGCAGTTTTGCCAGAGAAGCTTTCTTT,CASSFAREAFF
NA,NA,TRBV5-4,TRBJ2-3,TGTGCCAGCAGGGGAGCGGGCCTCACAGATACGCAGTATTTT,CASRGAGLTDTQYF
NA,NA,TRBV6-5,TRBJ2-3,TGTGCCAGCAGTCCTAAGACAGACACAGATACGCAGTATTTT,CASSPKTDTDTQYF
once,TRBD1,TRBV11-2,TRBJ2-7,TGTGCCAGCAGCTTGACAGGGAGCTCCTACGAGCAGTACTTC,CASSLTGSSYEQYF
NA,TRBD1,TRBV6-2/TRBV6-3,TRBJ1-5,TGTGCCAGCAGTTACAGGACAGGGAGGTATCAGCCCCAGCATTTT,CASSYRTGRYQPQHF
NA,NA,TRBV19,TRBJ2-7,TGTGCCAGTAGTATCGGTGGAATCTCCTACGAGCAGTACTTC,CASSIGGISYEQYF
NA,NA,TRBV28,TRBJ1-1,TGTGCCAGCAGTCCCGGAGGAGGGACTGAAGCTTTCTTT,CASSPGGGTEAFF
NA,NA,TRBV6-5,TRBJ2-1,TGTGCCAGCAGTAAATCCCGTAGCTCCTACAATGAGCAGTTCTTC,CASSKSRSSYNEQFF
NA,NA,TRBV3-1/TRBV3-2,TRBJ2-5,TGTGCCAGCAGTCATCGCCGACAGCAAGAGACCCAGTACTTC,CASSHRRQQETQYF
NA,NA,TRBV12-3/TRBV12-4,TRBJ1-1,TGTGCCAGCATTGGGGGAGGGAACACTGAAGCTTTCTTT,CASIGGGNTEAFF
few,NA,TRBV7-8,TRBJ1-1,TGTGCCAGCAGCTTAGCTTGGGGGGGCAGCGCTTTCTTT,CASSLAWGGSAFF
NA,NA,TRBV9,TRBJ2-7,TGTGCCAGCAGCAGACAGTATGGGCACGAGCAGTACTTC,CASSRQYGHEQYF
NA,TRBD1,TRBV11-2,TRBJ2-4,TGTGCCAGCAGCTTAGACAGGGGGCTAAGGAGCATTCAGTACTTC,CASSLDRGLRSIQYF
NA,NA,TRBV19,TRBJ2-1,TGTGCCAGTAGTACCCAGGGTAGTGTCAATGAGCAGTTCTTC,CASSTQGSVNEQFF
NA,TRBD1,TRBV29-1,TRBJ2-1,TGCAGCGTTTATAGGGCCGTCACAGGGGACAATGAGCAGTTCTTC,CSVYRAVTGDNEQFF
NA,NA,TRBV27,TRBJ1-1,TGTGCCAGCAGTCCCCGAACAGGGCGGGGCACTGAAGCTTTCTTT,CASSPRTGRGTEAFF
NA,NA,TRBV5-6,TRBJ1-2,TGTGCCAGCAGCTCTCAGTGGGCCCCCCGACCTTCTTATGGCTACACCTTC,CASSSQWAPRPSYGYTF
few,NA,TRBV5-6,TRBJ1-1,TGTGCCAGCAGCTTGGGCGCTCCAAGGACGAACACTGAAGCTTTCTTT,CASSLGAPRTNTEAFF
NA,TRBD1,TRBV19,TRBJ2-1,TGTGCCAGTAGTATGAGGGGGCAACGCGAGCAGTTCTTC,CASSMRGQREQFF
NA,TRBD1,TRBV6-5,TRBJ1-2,TGTGCCAGCAGCCACCGGGACAGCCATAACTATGGCTACACCTTC,CASSHRDSHNYGYTF
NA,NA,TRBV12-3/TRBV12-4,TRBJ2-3,TGTGCCAGCAGTTTAGGGCCGGCAGATACGCAGTATTTT,CASSLGPADTQYF
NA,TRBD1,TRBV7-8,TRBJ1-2,TGTGCCAGCAGCTTAAGGGACAGGGATGGCTACACCTTC,CASSLRDRDGYTF
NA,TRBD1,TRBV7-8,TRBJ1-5,TGTGCCAGCAACCCAGGGGGGCGGAACAATCAGCCCCAGCATTTT,CASNPGGRNNQPQHF
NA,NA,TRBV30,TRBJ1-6,TGTGCCTGGAGTGTACGTTTGGGCCACCCTATCAATTCACCCCTCCACTTT,CAWSVRLGHPINSPLHF
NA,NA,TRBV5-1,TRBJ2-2,TGCGCCAGCAGCAGGCAGAGCGGACCGAGCACCGGGGAGCTGTTTTTT,CASSRQSGPSTGELFF
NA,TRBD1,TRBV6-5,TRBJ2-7,TGTGCCAGCGGGCCCGAGACAGGGGGACGGTACGAGCAGTACTTC,CASGPETGGRYEQYF
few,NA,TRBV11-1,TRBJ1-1,TGTGCCAGCAGTCGGACAGAGAACACTGAAGCTTTCTTT,CASSRTENTEAFF
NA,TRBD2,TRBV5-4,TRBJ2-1,TGTGCCAGCAGCTCTCTAGCGGGAGGTCTCTATGAGCAGTTCTTC,CASSSLAGGLYEQFF
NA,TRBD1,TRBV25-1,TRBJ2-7,TGTGCCAGCAGTGAAGCAGGGGGTTACGAGCAGTACTTC,CASSEAGGYEQYF
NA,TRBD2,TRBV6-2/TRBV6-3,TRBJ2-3,TGTGCCAGCAGTTTCGGACTAGCGGGGAATCAGGGGACGCAGTATTTT,CASSFGLAGNQGTQYF
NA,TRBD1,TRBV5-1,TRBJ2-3,TGCGCCAGCAGCAAGAAGACAGGGGGCGAGGATACGCAGTATTTT,CASSKKTGGEDTQYF
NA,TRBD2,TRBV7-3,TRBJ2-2,TGTGCCAGCAGTCGGGACTACAACACCGGGGAGCTGTTTTTT,CASSRDYNTGELFF
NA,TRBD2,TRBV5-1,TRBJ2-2,TGCGCCAGCAGCTTGTCTCTAGCGGCCACCGGGGAGCTGTTTTTT,CASSLSLAATGELFF
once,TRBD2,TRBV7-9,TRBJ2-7,TGTGCCAGCAGCTCCGGGACTAGCGGATTCTACGAGCAGTACTTC,CASSSGTSGFYEQYF